This TCR beta chain was recorded in a study of identical twins. This clonotype occurred a few times. TCRdb reprocessed the 5' RACE reads with MiXCR, giving one entry per CDR3 protein. In the table there are 600,000 to 850,000 distinct CDR3 sequences, about 20% of which are singletons. CDR3 size: 14 residues. Trimming removed 3 bases from V and 10 bases from J, with 13 bases in between. In germline, CDR1 is SGHDN, CDR2 FVKESK. The same data also went into a second study, on T cells expressing NK-cell markers. Per that paper: Among eight sequenced donors, seven carried HCMV seropositivity while one was seronegative. Of the CD8+ T cells in about 6 donors, about 1.0-7.5% belonged to dominant NKG2C+ clonotypes.

The specimen sequenced was PBMCs. The J gene is TRBJ1-6, the V gene TRBV14; D is unclear. This TCR came from a woman under 30 in good health. CDR3 amino acids: CASSQGYGLSPLHF. Written as DNA, the CDR3 is TGTGCCAGCAGCCAGGGGTACGGCCTCTCACCCCTCCACTTT. The entire variable domain, with the rest obtained from reference TRBV14 and TRBJ1-6, is as follows: EAGVTQFPSHSVIEKGQTVTLRCDPISGHDNLYWYRRVMGKEIKFLLHFVKESKQDESGMPNNRFLAERTGGTYSTLKVQPAELEDSGVYFCASSQGYGLSPLHFGNGTRLTVT.